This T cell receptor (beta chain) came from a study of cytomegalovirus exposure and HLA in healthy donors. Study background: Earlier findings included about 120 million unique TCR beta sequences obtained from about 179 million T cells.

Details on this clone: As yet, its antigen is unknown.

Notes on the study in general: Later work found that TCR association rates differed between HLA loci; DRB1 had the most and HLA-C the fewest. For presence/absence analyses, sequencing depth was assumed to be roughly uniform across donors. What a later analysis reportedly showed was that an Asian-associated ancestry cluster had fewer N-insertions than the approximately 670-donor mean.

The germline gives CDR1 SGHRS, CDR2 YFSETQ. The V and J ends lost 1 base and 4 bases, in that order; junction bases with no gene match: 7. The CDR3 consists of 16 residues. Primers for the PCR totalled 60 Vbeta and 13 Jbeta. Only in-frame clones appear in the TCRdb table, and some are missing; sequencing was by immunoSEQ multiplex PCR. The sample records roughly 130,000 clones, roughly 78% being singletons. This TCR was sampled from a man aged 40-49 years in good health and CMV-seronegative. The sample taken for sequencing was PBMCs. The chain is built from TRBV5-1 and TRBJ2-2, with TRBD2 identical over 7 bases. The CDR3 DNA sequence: TGCGCCAGCAGCTTGAGGCGGGAGAGGGTCACCGGGGAGCTGTTTTTT. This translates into CASSLRRERVTGELFF.